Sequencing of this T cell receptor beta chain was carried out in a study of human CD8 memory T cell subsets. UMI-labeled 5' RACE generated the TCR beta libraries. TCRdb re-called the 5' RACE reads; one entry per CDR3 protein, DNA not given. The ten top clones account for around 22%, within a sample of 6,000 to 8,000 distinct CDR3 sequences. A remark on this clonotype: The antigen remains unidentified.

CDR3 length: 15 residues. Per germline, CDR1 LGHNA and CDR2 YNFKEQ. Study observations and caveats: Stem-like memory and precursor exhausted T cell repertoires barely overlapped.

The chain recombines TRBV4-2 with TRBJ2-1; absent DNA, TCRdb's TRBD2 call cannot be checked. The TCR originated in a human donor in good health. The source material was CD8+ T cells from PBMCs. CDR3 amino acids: CASSQEASGYNEQFF.